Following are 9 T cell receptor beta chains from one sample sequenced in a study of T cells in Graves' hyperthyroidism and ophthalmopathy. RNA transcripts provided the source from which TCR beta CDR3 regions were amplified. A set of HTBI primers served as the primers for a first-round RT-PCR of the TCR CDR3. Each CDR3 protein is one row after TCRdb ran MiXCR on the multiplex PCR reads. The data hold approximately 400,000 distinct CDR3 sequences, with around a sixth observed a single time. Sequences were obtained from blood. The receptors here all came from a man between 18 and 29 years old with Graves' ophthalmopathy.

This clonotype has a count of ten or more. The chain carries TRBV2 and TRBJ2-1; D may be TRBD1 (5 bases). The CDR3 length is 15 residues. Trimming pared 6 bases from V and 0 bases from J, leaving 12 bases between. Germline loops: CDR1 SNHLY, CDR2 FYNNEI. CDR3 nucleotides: TGTGCCAGCAGCCAGGGCAGGAGCTCCTACAATGAGCAGTTCTTC. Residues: CASSQGRSSYNEQFF.

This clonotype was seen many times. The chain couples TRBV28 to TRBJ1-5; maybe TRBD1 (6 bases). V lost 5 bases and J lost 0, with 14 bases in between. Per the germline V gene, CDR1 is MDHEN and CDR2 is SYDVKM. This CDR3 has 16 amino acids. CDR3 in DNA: TGTGCCAGCAGTGTCCCGGGGGGCAATAGCAATCAGCCCCAGCATTTT. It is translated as CASSVPGGNSNQPQHF.

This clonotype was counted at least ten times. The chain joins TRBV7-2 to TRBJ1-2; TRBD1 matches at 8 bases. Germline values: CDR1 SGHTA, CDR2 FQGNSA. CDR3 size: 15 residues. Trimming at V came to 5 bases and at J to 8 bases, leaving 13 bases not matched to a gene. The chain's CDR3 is CASSPRETGESGYTF. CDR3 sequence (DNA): TGTGCCAGCAGCCCGAGGGAGACAGGGGAAAGCGGCTACACCTTC.

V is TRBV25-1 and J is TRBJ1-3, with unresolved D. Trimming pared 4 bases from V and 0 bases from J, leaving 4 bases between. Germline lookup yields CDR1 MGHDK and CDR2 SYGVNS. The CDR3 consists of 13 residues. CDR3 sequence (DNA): TGTGCCAGCAGTGTCCTCTCTGGAAACACCATATATTTT. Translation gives CASSVLSGNTIYF.

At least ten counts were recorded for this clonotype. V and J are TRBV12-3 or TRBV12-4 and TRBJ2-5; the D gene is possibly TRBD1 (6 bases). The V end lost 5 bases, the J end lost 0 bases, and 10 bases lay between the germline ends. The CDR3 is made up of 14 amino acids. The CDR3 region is CASSPRDNQETQYF. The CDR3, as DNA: TGTGCCAGCAGTCCCCGGGACAACCAAGAGACCCAGTACTTC.

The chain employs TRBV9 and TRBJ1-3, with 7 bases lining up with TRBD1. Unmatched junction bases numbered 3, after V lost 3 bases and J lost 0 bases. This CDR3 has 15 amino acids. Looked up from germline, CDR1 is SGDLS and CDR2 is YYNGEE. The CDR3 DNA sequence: TGTGCCAGCAGCGGACAGGGATCCTCTGGAAACACCATATATTTT. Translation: CASSGQGSSGNTIYF.

The CDR3 loop reads CASRELQETQYF. The CDR3 DNA reads TGCGCCAGCAGAGAGTTACAAGAGACCCAGTACTTC. The chain combines TRBV5-1 with TRBJ2-5; D gene ambiguous. Germline V gene sequence: CDR1 SGHRS, CDR2 YFSETQ. This CDR3 is 12 amino acids long. V lost 5 bases and J lost 2, with 7 bases in between.

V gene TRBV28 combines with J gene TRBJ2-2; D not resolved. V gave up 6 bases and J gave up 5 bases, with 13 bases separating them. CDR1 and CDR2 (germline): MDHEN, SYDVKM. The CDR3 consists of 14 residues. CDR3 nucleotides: TGTGCCAGCAGCCCTGGCCTAAAAACCGGGGAGCTGTTTTTT. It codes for CASSPGLKTGELFF.

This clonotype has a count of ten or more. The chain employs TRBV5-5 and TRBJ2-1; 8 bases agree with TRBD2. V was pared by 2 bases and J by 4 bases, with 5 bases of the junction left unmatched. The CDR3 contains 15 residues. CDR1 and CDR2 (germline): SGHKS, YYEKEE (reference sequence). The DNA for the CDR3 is TGTGCCAGCAGCTTATTAGCGGGACCTTACAATGAGCAGTTCTTC. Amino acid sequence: CASSLLAGPYNEQFF.